The present entry profiles one T cell receptor beta chain with its context. This CDR3 is built from 17 residues. V was cut by 1 base and J by 5 bases, with 20 bases left in between. The germline gives CDR1 LNHNV, CDR2 YYDKDF (reference sequence). The data stem from a study of CD8 T cells in Susac syndrome. Random hexamers were used to reverse transcribe roughly 0.45 to 1 ug of RNA. TCRdb redid the calling of the immunoSEQ multiplex PCR reads with MiXCR, one entry per CDR3 protein. The sample carries over 200,000 distinct CDR3 sequences, approximately 95% recorded once. This chain uses TRBV15 with TRBJ2-5, with D perhaps TRBD1 (6 bases). The sequence was collected from a human donor with multiple sclerosis. The sequencing input was CD4+ T cells from PBMCs. The DNA for the CDR3 is TGTGCCACCAGCAGAGGGGGGAACAGGGCGGTCGGCGAGACCCAGTACTTC. Its translation is CATSRGGNRAVGETQYF. Full variable domain (outside the CDR3, taken from reference TRBV15 and TRBJ2-5): DAMVIQNPRYQVTQFGKPVTLSCSQTLNHNVMYWYQQKSSQAPKLLFHYYDKDFNNEADTPDNFQSRRPNTSFCFLDIRSPGLGDTAMYLCATSRGGNRAVGETQYFGPGTRLLVL.